Shown below are 4 T cell receptor beta chains from a single sample sequenced in a study of blood T cells in healthy people across ages. Primed by a sample-barcoded 5' primer and a J-beta primer mix, a second PCR proceeded for about 7 to 11 cycles. TCRdb independently ran MiXCR on the 5' RACE reads; one entry per CDR3 protein. The sample contains 1 million or so distinct CDR3 sequences, 35% to 55% of which appear only once. The sequencing input was blood. Source of these receptors: a woman aged 55 to 70 in good health.

This clonotype was observed a few times. The rearrangement uses TRBV12-3 or TRBV12-4 and TRBJ2-7; no clear D. The CDR3 extends over 14 amino acids. The V gene lost 5 bases and the J gene lost 4 bases, with 15 bases spanning the gap. The CDR3, as DNA: TGTGCCAGCAGTCTCTATTGGACGGAGTACGAGCAGTACTTC. Protein sequence: CASSLYWTEYEQYF.

This clonotype was seen many times. The V and J genes are TRBV7-2 and TRBJ1-5; unclear D gene. Trimming left V 1 base short and J 7 bases short, with 17 bases between. Germline V CDR1 and CDR2: SGHTA, FQGNSA. The CDR3 consists of 16 residues. CDR3 nucleotides: TGTGCCAGCAGCTTAGGTCTATGGCAGGCTGAGCAGCCCCAGCATTTT. Protein sequence: CASSLGLWQAEQPQHF.

V and J are TRBV14 and TRBJ2-2, with D possibly TRBD2 on 5 matching bases. CDR3 size: 18 residues. The V gene's germline CDR1 is SGHDN and CDR2 FVKESK. V was cut by 1 base and J by 6 bases, with 21 bases left in between. CDR3 sequence: CASSQGGSRDRIPGELFF. CDR3 nucleotides: TGTGCCAGCAGCCAAGGTGGTTCGAGGGATCGTATTCCCGGGGAGCTGTTTTTT. Full variable domain (remainder filled in from reference TRBV14 and TRBJ2-2): EAGVTQFPSHSVIEKGQTVTLRCDPISGHDNLYWYRRVMGKEIKFLLHFVKESKQDESGMPNNRFLAERTGGTYSTLKVQPAELEDSGVYFCASSQGGSRDRIPGELFFGEGSRLTVL.

DNA of the CDR3: TGCAGTGCTAGCGGGACTAGCGGAGGGGGAGAGACCCAGTACTTC. This sequence encodes CSASGTSGGGETQYF. This chain connects TRBV20-1 to TRBJ2-5; 11 positions agree with TRBD2. In germline, CDR1 is DFQATT, CDR2 SNEGSKA (reference sequence). This CDR3 is 15 amino acids long. V dropped 3 bases and J dropped 4; count of bases not matched to a gene: 7.